This TCR beta chain was obtained from a study of cytomegalovirus exposure and HLA in healthy donors (dated by TCRdb to between 2016 and 2019). Background for the entire study: According to an earlier analysis of 450 to 650 of the donors, some 180 million T cells yielded 117 million unique TCR beta sequences and approximately 280 Gb of sequence data. About 300 gigabases of sequencing data and around 85 million unique TCR sequences made up an early release that covered 640 HLA-typed donors. Of the 398 genotyped donors, 65% to 90% fell in the genetic ancestry cluster associated with self-reported Caucasian donors. The study aimed to test whether signatures of past pathogen exposure could be identified by cataloging public T cell receptors. The study used immunosequencing to profile the T cell repertoires of hundreds of subjects and linked those repertoires to cytomegalovirus serostatus. A separate validation cohort of about 110 different subjects was used in addition to the roughly 700-subject first cohort. To predict cytomegalovirus infection status, the study brought together high-throughput TCR immunosequencing, statistical association of individual TCRs with disease status, and machine learning. In a later analysis, previously published TCR beta repertoires from hundreds of donors were re-analyzed and high-resolution HLA genotyping was added so that TCR occurrence patterns could be studied. Rather than drawing on any new phenotypic data, the later analysis identified candidate immune exposures from TCR beta sequences and the way those sequences occurred across donors. To decide whether each TCR beta V gene segment behaved as functional or pseudogenic, an earlier analysis of some 600 of the donors relied on high-throughput TCR beta sequencing. Alongside the repertoire data, information on donor age, sex, ethnicity and CMV serostatus was compiled. A later genetic analysis used genome-wide SNP genotypes for about three fifths of the 666 donors, treating that subset as a discovery cohort. Every discovery cohort repertoire had been produced on one sequencing platform. Both class I and class II loci were covered by HLA typing, at four-digit resolution. The number of donors typed differed by locus, with about 620-630 for A, B, C, DRB1 and DQB1, around 520 for DQA1, approximately 580 for DPA1, and approximately 470 for DPB1. Roughly 5 DR-DQ haplotypes were handled as single units for association and clustering, since linkage in the cohort was strong. On average, about 240,000 unique TCR beta nucleotide sequences were sequenced per donor among 398 genotyped donors of the cohort, with around 19% of those sequences being non-productive.

Study-level results and caveats: In an earlier analysis of 500 to 650 of the donors, most TCR beta V segments appeared in productive rearrangements about 87% or about 30% of the time, broadly matching IMGT annotations. According to the authors, the approach could potentially be generalized to other disease states and immunological phenotypes. In a later genetic analysis, a missense DCLRE1C variant was associated with V-gene and J-gene trimming of TCR beta chains, and the association was replicated in an independent cohort. Most TCR sequences were observed very rarely across donors, whereas some public TCRs were present in many individuals. Because counts were too low, roughly 16 rarely observed V segments, including chromosome 9 orphons, were left out of the earlier analysis of 500 to 750 of the donors. According to a later analysis, parvovirus B19, influenza, CMV and Epstein-Barr virus appeared linked to several top co-occurrence clusters. The 87-base-pair reads could not distinguish some IMGT-functional V segments, including TRBV6-2 and TRBV6-3, so those segments were excluded. Roughly uniform sequencing depth across donors was assumed in presence/absence analyses, although this assumption may not hold. The classifier was reported to diagnose cytomegalovirus status with high specificity and sensitivity in both the original cohort and the validation cohort. In the study, roughly 160 TCR beta chains were listed as associated with cytomegalovirus. CMV serostatus was the only immune exposure information available for the cohort. Compared with the roughly 600-donor mean, donors in an Asian-associated ancestry cluster had fewer N-insertions in productive TCRs, according to a later genetic analysis. When HLA alleles, especially DR and DQ, strongly co-occurred, TCR associations were difficult to assign to individual alleles. Correlated functional status among segregating V segments might reflect linkage disequilibrium, but an unknown experimental factor could not be ruled out. A further reported finding was that TCR beta sequences accurately predicted the HLA-A and HLA-B alleles for most subjects in the first cohort. In a later analysis, some 17,000 TCR beta sequences were associated with specific HLA alleles at a false discovery rate of 0.05. A few of the identified cytomegalovirus-associated TCR beta chains were confirmed in vitro to be specific for cytomegalovirus antigens. Most CMV-associated TCR beta chains appeared to be HLA-restricted in a later analysis, and the HLA associations seemed to be driven largely by CMV exposure. In this cohort, only TCR beta chains were sequenced, and detectable features were limited by the absence of alpha or paired-chain data. A cluster of highly shared sequence variants was judged likely to be a technical artifact of the sequencing pipeline. In a later analysis, HLA-associated TCR beta chains showed more clonal expansion and lower generation probabilities than non-associated chains that were equally common. A later analysis found that TCR association rates varied across HLA loci, with DRB1 alleles showing the most associated TCRs and HLA-C alleles the fewest. Because HLA typing was unavailable for some donors at each locus, only the typed subset was used in association tests.

As encoded in the germline V gene (reference sequence), CDR1 is LNHDA while CDR2 is SQIVND. V is shortened by 3 bases, J by 3 bases, and the region joining them spans 6 bases. Counted from cysteine to phenylalanine, this CDR3 has 12 amino acids. Of all the DNA, just the CDR3 is kept, 36 bases in frame from base 1. Receptor amplification or capture employed the immunoSEQ multiplex PCR assay. For the multiplex PCR, a mixture combining 60 forward primers for TCR Vbeta segments and 13 reverse primers for TCR Jbeta segments was used. The CDR3 region of rearranged TCR beta genes was amplified from genomic DNA by a multiplex PCR assay. The amplified TCR beta libraries were sequenced on the Illumina HiSeq System as 87-base-pair reads. As for how the authors treated the data: A later analysis tallied 75 million to 95 million unique TCR beta chains across the 650 to 750 repertoires, and approximately 12 million of those chains were shared by two or more donors. Raw reads were error-corrected and collapsed into unique sequences with a nearest-neighbor algorithm that merged closely related sequences to remove PCR and sequencing errors. CDR3 sequences were aligned to IMGT reference sequences to assign V, D and J gene segments. Each retained sequence needed at least a six-nucleotide match to both a V gene segment and a J gene segment. A rearrangement counted as productive if the CDR3 had no stop codons and remained in frame with V and J, and every other rearrangement counted as non-productive. CDR3 was defined according to IMGT convention as the region running from the second conserved V-encoded cysteine to the conserved J-encoded phenylalanine. The earlier analysis of 550 to 650 of the donors excluded any sequence lacking an unambiguous match to a single V gene segment. An earlier analysis of a few hundred of the donors classified V segments as functional when productive rearrangements were above 56.7% and as segregating when the standard deviation between donors was above 5%. A statistical classification framework was built for diagnosing cytomegalovirus status from the catalog of TCR beta chain sequences. In a later analysis, TCR nucleotide sequences were compared against IMGT/GENE-DB human TR gene sequences so that V and J genes could be assigned. Using the TCRdist pipeline, a later analysis assigned CDR3 sequences along with most-parsimonious VDJ recombination scenarios. In a later analysis, each TCR beta chain was defined by its CDR3 amino acid sequence together with its V-gene family, and reads without a unique V-gene family were excluded. As a way to deal with suspected cross-contamination and a sequencing artifact, a later analysis dropped roughly 600 nucleotide sequences that were highly shared and had low generation probability. A later analysis calculated a clonal expansion index for each public chain from normalized within-repertoire ranks of inferred template counts. In a later analysis, generation probabilities were computed using a VDJ recombination model fitted to out-of-frame rearrangements, and the results were checked against IGoR. In a later analysis, TCR-TCR, TCR-HLA and TCR-CMV co-occurrence was scored with hypergeometric tests, and a repertoire-size bias correction was applied to TCR pairs. False discovery rates were estimated in a later analysis by permuting HLA or CMV assignments 20 times. In a later analysis, co-occurring TCRs were grouped using DBSCAN, with TCRdist sequence similarity added in when clustering inside HLA-allele-positive subsets. Repertoires with fewer than 30,000 or more than 120,000 public chains, plus five repertoires with anomalous nucleotide sharing, were excluded from co-occurrence clustering. Not all clones reach the TCRdb copy of this immuneACCESS table, which keeps in-frame sequences only. Checked studies attribute under half of the gap to unresolved V genes and leave the rest unexplained. That table supplies the V and J calls and clone size; D and trimming were determined from the DNA. The sample table contains 110,000 to 150,000 clones; only one count was recorded for 55% to 80% of them. The ten top clones hold roughly 14% of the sample.

The cohort consisted of 670 or so healthy bone marrow donors. At the time of sampling, all cohort members were nominally healthy, though unrecorded immune exposures were likely present. Of the 670 or so cohort members, around 290 had positive CMV serostatus and roughly 330 had negative CMV serostatus, and CMV serostatus was not recorded for the donor. A peripheral blood sample was collected from each donor, and TCR beta sequencing was performed on peripheral blood mononuclear cells. The Qiagen DNeasy Blood Extraction Kit was used to extract genomic DNA from the blood cell samples. In the case of this clone: Its specific antigen is unknown. Per-base quality was not reported, and no clone a single base away is much larger than it.

The sequence derives from a human donor in good health. The chain links TRBV19 with TRBJ2-7; the D gene identity is not certain. Material: PBMCs. The CDR3 protein is CASSMHGYEQYF. The sequenced DNA is TGTGCCAGTAGTATGCACGGCTACGAGCAGTACTTC. Reference TRBV19 and TRBJ2-7 genes cover what lies past the CDR3, so the full variable domain is DGGITQSPKYLFRKEGQNVTLSCEQNLNHDAMYWYRQDPGQGLRLIYYSQIVNDFQKGDIAEGYSVSREKKESFPLTVTSAQKNPTAFYLCASSMHGYEQYFGPGTRLTVT.